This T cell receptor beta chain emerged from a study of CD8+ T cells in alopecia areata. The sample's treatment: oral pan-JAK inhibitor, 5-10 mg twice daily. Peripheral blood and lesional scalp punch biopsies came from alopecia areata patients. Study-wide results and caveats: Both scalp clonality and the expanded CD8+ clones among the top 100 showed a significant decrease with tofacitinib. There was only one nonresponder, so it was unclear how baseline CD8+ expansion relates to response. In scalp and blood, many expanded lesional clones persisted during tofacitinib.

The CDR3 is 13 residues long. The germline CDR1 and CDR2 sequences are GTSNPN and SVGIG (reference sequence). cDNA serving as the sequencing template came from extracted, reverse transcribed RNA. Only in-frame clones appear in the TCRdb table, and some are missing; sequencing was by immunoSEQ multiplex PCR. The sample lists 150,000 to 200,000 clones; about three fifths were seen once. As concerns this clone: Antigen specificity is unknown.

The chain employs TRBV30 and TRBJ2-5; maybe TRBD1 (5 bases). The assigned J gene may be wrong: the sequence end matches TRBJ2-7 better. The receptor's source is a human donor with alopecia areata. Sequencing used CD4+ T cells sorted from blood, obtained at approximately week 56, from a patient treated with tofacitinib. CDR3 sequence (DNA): TGTGCCTGGAGTTTCACAGGTTCCTACGAGCAGTACTTC. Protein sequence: CAWSFTGSYEQYF.